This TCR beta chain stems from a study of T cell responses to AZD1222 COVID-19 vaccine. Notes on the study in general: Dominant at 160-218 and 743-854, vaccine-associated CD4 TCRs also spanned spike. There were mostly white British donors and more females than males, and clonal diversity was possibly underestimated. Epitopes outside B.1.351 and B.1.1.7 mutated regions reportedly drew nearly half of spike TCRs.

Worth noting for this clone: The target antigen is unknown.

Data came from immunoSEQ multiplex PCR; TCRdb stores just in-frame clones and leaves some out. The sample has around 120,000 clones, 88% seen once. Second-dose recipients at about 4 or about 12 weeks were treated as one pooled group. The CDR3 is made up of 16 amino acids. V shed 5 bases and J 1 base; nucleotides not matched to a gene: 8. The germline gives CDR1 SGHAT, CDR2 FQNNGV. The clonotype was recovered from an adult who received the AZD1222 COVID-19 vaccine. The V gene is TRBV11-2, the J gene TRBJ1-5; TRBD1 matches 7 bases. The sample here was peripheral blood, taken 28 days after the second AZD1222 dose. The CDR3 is CASSNTGTASNQPQHF. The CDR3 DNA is TGTGCCAGCAGCAACACCGGGACAGCAAGCAATCAGCCCCAGCATTTT.